The clone carrying this TCR beta chain was counted only a few times. The antigen is unknown. Libraries were prepared by immunoSEQ multiplex PCR; TCRdb keeps only in-frame clonotypes and omits some of them. The sample holds tens of thousands of clones; approximately 80% are singletons and the top ten take more than 5.5%. This sample's time point: pretreatment peripheral blood. The CDR3 spans 14 residues. Deletions cut 2 bases from V and 2 bases from J, with 9 bases between. Germline CDR1 and CDR2: SGHAT and FQDESV (reference sequence). This record comes from a study of PD-L1 blockade in urothelial cancer. The wider study: Prior chemotherapy in patients spanned 0 to 3 regimens. Blood samples had a median of approximately 140,000 T cells, tens of thousands of unique TCRs, and clonality roughly 0.088. Broader study findings: Stronger expansion of tumor-associated clones in blood at 3 weeks distinguished durable-benefit patients. Pretreatment peripheral blood TCR clonality that fell below the median predicted better survival among the patients studied.

The sample was PBMCs, taken around atezolizumab (anti-PD-L1) treatment. The rearrangement joins TRBV11-1 to TRBJ1-1; unclear D gene. The sequence came from a man between 65 and 85 years old with urothelial cancer. Here the CDR3 DNA reads TGTGCCAGCAGCTTAATTGAGGAAAACACTGAAGCTTTCTTT. Its protein is CASSLIEENTEAFF.